This T cell receptor beta chain came from a study of blood T cell repertoires in COVID-19. Profiling relied on immunoSEQ multiplex PCR, and the TCRdb table lists in-frame clones only, not all of them. The repertoire includes about 70,000 clones, approximately 90% of them detected once, and 3.9% sits in the top ten. Trimming stripped 0 bases from V and 8 bases from J, with 11 bases between. The CDR3 runs 14 residues. Germline values: CDR1 SGHTA, CDR2 FQGNSA. The sample consisted of peripheral blood. The sequence was collected from a man in his 70s with active COVID-19. The chain employs TRBV7-2 and TRBJ2-1, with unresolved D. DNA for the CDR3: TGTGCCAGCAGCTTAGCTCCCAACTCCGATGAGCAGTTCTTC. It translates to CASSLAPNSDEQFF.